The next 4 T cell receptor beta chains were all read from a single sample in a study of long-term antiretroviral therapy in people with HIV. Samples were assayed with immunoSEQ v3.0 at survey level. Using immunoSEQ multiplex PCR, the repertoire was profiled, and TCRdb retains in-frame clones only, with some absent. The sample lists roughly 33,000 clones; about 83% were seen once. Sample: unsorted PBMCs, taken 2 years after starting antiretroviral therapy. The receptors were gathered from a woman between 45 and 65 years old with HIV.

This clone was recorded once. V gene TRBV11-2 combines with J gene TRBJ2-7; maybe TRBD1 (6 bases). CDR3 length: 13 residues. Deletions cut 6 bases from V and 7 bases from J, with 16 bases between. Germline assignment: CDR1 SGHAT and CDR2 FQNNGV. The DNA of the CDR3 is TGTGCCAGCAGACCCCTGGGGGCAGGGGAGCAGTACGTC. It is translated as CASRPLGAGEQYV.

The CDR3 loop is CASSPWTGVNTEAFF. CDR3 in DNA: TGTGCCAGCAGTCCTTGGACAGGGGTGAACACTGAAGCTTTCTTT. The chain has TRBV27 and TRBJ1-1; 9 bases match TRBD1. Trimming removed 5 bases from V and 0 bases from J; junction bases left unmatched: 4. The CDR3 is made up of 15 amino acids. Looked up from germline, CDR1 is MNHEY and CDR2 is SMNVEV (reference sequence).

The J gene is TRBJ2-7, the V gene TRBV7-8; TRBD1 agrees at 8 bases. The CDR3 runs 12 residues. CDR1 SGHVS and CDR2 FQNEAQ come from the germline V gene. The CDR3 DNA sequence: TGTGCGACCACAGGGGGTCTCTACGAGCAGTACTTC. Encoded protein: CATTGGLYEQYF.

The chain joins TRBV5-1 to TRBJ2-2, with D tentatively TRBD1 (6 bases). The V gene's germline CDR1 is SGHRS and CDR2 YFSETQ. The CDR3 is made up of 17 amino acids. Trimming took 4 bases from V and 6 from J, leaving 22 bases between them. CDR3: CASSVGNRDPKAGELFF. The CDR3 DNA sequence: TGCGCCAGCAGCGTAGGGAACAGGGACCCCAAGGCCGGGGAGCTGTTTTTT.